This is a list of T cell receptor beta chains from one sample in a study of cytomegalovirus exposure and HLA in healthy donors. Produced via immunoSEQ multiplex PCR; TCRdb's table is partial and in-frame only. Among some 190,000 clones listed, roughly four fifths were seen once. The sample comprised PBMCs. Receptors originate from a woman aged 30 to 39 in good health and CMV-seropositive. Each CDR3 is given with its conserved first and last residue. The D gene is left open where the match is weak. Some rows have no size entry. The others give once, few or many, or a class for an expanded clone.

CDR3,DNA,J,size,D,V
CASRRQGVTGELFF,TGTGCCAGCAGACGACAGGGGGTCACCGGGGAGCTGTTTTTT,TRBJ2-2,few,TRBD1,TRBV9
CATSREQGGNEQFF,TGTGCCACCAGCAGAGAACAGGGAGGGAATGAGCAGTTCTTC,TRBJ2-1,-,-,TRBV15
CASSFGGSTDTQYF,TGTGCCAGCAGTTTCGGCGGTAGCACAGATACGCAGTATTTT,TRBJ2-3,few,-,TRBV28
CASSRQGAFQPQHF,TGTGCCAGTAGTAGACAGGGGGCGTTTCAGCCCCAGCATTTT,TRBJ1-5,few,TRBD1,TRBV19
CASRHRGDYEQYF,TGCGCCAGCAGACACAGGGGGGATTACGAGCAGTACTTC,TRBJ2-7,-,TRBD1,TRBV5-1
CSVDGDSPYEQYF,TGCAGCGTTGACGGGGACAGCCCCTACGAGCAGTACTTC,TRBJ2-7,-,TRBD1,TRBV29-1
CASSFHLAGDNEQFF,TGCGCCAGCAGCTTCCACCTAGCGGGAGACAATGAGCAGTTCTTC,TRBJ2-1,-,TRBD2,TRBV5-1
CASRGGGHGRETQYF,TGTGCCAGCCGGGGGGGAGGTCACGGCCGAGAGACCCAGTACTTC,TRBJ2-5,-,TRBD2,TRBV11-2
CASSDLSSGNTIYF,TGTGCCAGCAGTGATTTGAGCTCTGGAAACACCATATATTTT,TRBJ1-3,-,-,TRBV6-1
CASSLNTPEVIEAFF,TGTGCCAGCAGTTTAAATACCCCGGAGGTGATTGAAGCTTTCTTT,TRBJ1-1,-,-,TRBV27
CASSPSTGGAFNNQPQHF,TGTGCCAGCAGTCCCTCGACAGGGGGCGCTTTTAACAATCAGCCCCAGCATTTT,TRBJ1-5,-,TRBD1,TRBV2
CASSPSGQVLNQPQHF,TGTGCCAGCTCCCCATCCGGCCAGGTATTAAATCAGCCCCAGCATTTT,TRBJ1-5,-,-,TRBV18
CASSGPGVGGYGYTF,TGTGCCAGCAGTGGCCCGGGGGTAGGAGGCTATGGCTACACCTTC,TRBJ1-2,-,-,TRBV28
CASSFSTSGFYEQYF,TGCGCCAGCAGCTTCTCGACTAGCGGATTCTACGAGCAGTACTTC,TRBJ2-7,-,TRBD2,TRBV5-1
CASRTSGSDEQFF,TGTGCCAGCCGGACTAGCGGGAGTGACGAGCAGTTCTTC,TRBJ2-1,-,TRBD2,TRBV6-6
CASSARGELFF,TGTGCCAGTAGTGCCCGGGGGGAGCTGTTTTTT,TRBJ2-2,-,-,TRBV19
CASNTGAFSGANVLTF,TGTGCCAGTAACACAGGGGCTTTCTCTGGGGCCAACGTCCTGACTTTC,TRBJ2-6,-,TRBD1,TRBV19
CASSSSPNTEAFF,TGTGCCAGCAGCTCCTCTCCGAACACTGAAGCTTTCTTT,TRBJ1-1,-,-,TRBV11-2
CASRPPGGAYNEQFF,TGTGCCAGCAGACCTCCAGGAGGGGCCTACAATGAGCAGTTCTTC,TRBJ2-1,-,-,TRBV27
CASSLGSGLAGNEQFF,TGTGCCAGCAGCTTAGGCTCGGGACTAGCGGGGAATGAGCAGTTCTTC,TRBJ2-1,-,TRBD2,TRBV7-6
CASRKGLAGGTGELFF,TGTGCCAGCAGGAAGGGACTAGCGGGAGGCACCGGGGAGCTGTTTTTT,TRBJ2-2,-,TRBD2,TRBV2
CASRKGDYEQYF,TGTGCCAGCAGGAAGGGAGACTACGAGCAGTACTTC,TRBJ2-7,-,-,TRBV6-1
CASSQTGGSGELFF,TGTGCCAGCAGCCAGACAGGGGGATCCGGGGAGCTGTTTTTT,TRBJ2-2,-,TRBD1,TRBV4-2
CASSLLGLANEQFF,TGTGCCAGCAGCCTCCTGGGACTAGCAAATGAGCAGTTCTTC,TRBJ2-1,-,TRBD2,TRBV11-2
CASSSQSGSLNEQYF,TGTGCCAGCAGTTCACAAAGCGGGAGTCTAAACGAGCAGTACTTC,TRBJ2-7,-,TRBD2,TRBV28
CATSRQSRVLGNTIYF,TGTGCCACCAGCAGACAATCACGGGTGTTAGGAAACACCATATATTTT,TRBJ1-3,-,-,TRBV15
CASSEGAEQYF,TGTGCCAGCTCAGAGGGCGCCGAGCAGTACTTC,TRBJ2-7,-,-,TRBV2
CASSLDSEWQFF,TGCGCCAGCAGCTTGGATTCGGAGTGGCAGTTCTTC,TRBJ2-1,few,-,TRBV5-1
CSSSESRDSLEQYF,TGTTCCAGCAGCGAATCCCGGGACTCCCTCGAGCAGTACTTC,TRBJ2-7,-,-,TRBV7-9
CASSGQGPSEEAFF,TGTGCCAGCAGTGGACAGGGACCTAGCGAGGAAGCTTTCTTT,TRBJ1-1,-,TRBD1,TRBV2
CATRSDYNTEAFF,TGTGCCACTAGATCGGACTACAACACTGAAGCTTTCTTT,TRBJ1-1,once,-,TRBV6-5
CASRSARKDRGLNEQYF,TGTGCCAGCAGAAGTGCTCGTAAGGACAGGGGTTTGAACGAGCAGTACTTC,TRBJ2-7,-,TRBD1,TRBV28